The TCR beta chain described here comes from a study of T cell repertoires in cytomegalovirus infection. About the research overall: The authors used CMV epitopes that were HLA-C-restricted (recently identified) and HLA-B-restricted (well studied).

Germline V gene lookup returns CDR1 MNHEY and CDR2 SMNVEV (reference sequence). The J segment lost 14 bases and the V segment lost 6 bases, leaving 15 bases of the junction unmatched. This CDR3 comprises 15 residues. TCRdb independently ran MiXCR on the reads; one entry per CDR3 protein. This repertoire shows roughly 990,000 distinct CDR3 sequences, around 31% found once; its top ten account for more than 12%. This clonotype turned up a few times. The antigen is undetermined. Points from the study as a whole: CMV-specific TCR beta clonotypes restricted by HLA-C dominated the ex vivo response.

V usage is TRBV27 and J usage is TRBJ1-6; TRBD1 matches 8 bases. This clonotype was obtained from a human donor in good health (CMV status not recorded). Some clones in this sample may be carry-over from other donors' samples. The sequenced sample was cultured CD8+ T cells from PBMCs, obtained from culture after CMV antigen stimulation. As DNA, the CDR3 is TGTGCCAGCAGCCGCGGGACAGGCGGTCGCGTGGCCCTCCACTTT. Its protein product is CASSRGTGGRVALHF.